A single sample is the source of the 19 T cell receptor beta chains below, sequenced in a study of glioma-infiltrating T cells after dendritic cell vaccination. TCRdb's table, derived via immunoSEQ multiplex PCR, lists solely in-frame clones and lacks some. The sample gives tens of thousands of clones, around 90% of which show up once; 3% to 3.5% is in the top ten. This specimen was blood, taken before dendritic cell vaccination. The receptor source for this set is a human donor with glioblastoma.

The V call is TRBV7-2, the J call TRBJ2-5; 9 positions match TRBD2. CDR3 length: 15 residues. Germline CDR1 reads SGHTA; CDR2 reads FQGNSA. V lost 5 bases to trimming and J lost 4 bases; unmatched junction nucleotides: 8. The CDR3 spells CASSDRRGGSETQYF. In DNA form, the CDR3 reads TGTGCCAGCAGCGACCGGCGGGGGGGCTCAGAGACCCAGTACTTC.

This chain uses TRBV11-2 with TRBJ1-1; unclear D gene. Germline V gives CDR1 SGHAT, CDR2 FQNNGV. This CDR3 comprises 14 residues. With 0 bases removed from V and 0 bases from J, the gap between germline ends came to 5 bases. CDR3 amino acids: CASSLERMNTEAFF. CDR3 sequence (DNA): TGTGCCAGCAGCTTAGAGAGGATGAACACTGAAGCTTTCTTT.

V usage is TRBV5-1 and J usage is TRBJ1-3, with 10 bases fitting TRBD1. Germline loops: CDR1 SGHRS, CDR2 YFSETQ. The CDR3 is 17 amino acids. V was clipped by 0 bases and J by 3 bases; unmatched bases: 6. The CDR3 loop is CASSLAGTGAHGNTIYF. In DNA form, the CDR3 reads TGCGCCAGCAGCTTGGCCGGGACAGGGGCCCATGGAAACACCATATATTTT.

The V call is TRBV4-1, the J call TRBJ2-3, with 12 positions matching TRBD1. CDR1 and CDR2 (germline): MGHRA, YSYEKL. V trimming: 3 bases; J trimming: 1 base; junction bases outside the gene matches: 5. The CDR3 runs 17 residues. The chain's CDR3 is CASSQTGTGGGTDTQYF. CDR3 DNA: TGCGCCAGCAGCCAGACCGGGACAGGGGGCGGCACAGATACGCAGTATTTT.

The DNA for the CDR3 is TGTGCCAGCAGCCAAGGGGTGGGTCGGTTTAGCGGGAGAGGGAATGAGCAGTTCTTC. Translating gives CASSQGVGRFSGRGNEQFF. The chain employs TRBV14 and TRBJ2-1; TRBD2 agrees at 9 bases. J gave up 7 bases and V 1 base, and 17 bases lay outside the gene matches. The CDR3 sequence is 19 residues long. The germline V gene has CDR1 SGHDN and CDR2 FVKESK.

The chain has TRBV5-1 and TRBJ2-1, with 12 nucleotides matching TRBD2. Per the germline V gene, CDR1 is SGHRS and CDR2 is YFSETQ. The CDR3 is made up of 16 amino acids. V was clipped by 0 bases and J by 6 bases; unmatched bases: 4. CDR3 coding DNA: TGCGCCAGCAGCTTGGGGCCGGGACTAGCGGGCAATGAGCAGTTCTTC. Protein product: CASSLGPGLAGNEQFF.

The genes are TRBV19 and TRBJ1-2, with TRBD1 matching over 7 bases. V lost 4 bases and J lost 6; bases outside the gene matches: 11. The CDR3 has 15 residues. Germline V lookup: CDR1 LNHDA, CDR2 SQIVND (reference sequence). This chain's CDR3 is CASSRGDSGSNGYTF. The CDR3 DNA follows: TGTGCCAGTAGTAGGGGGGACAGCGGGTCGAATGGCTACACCTTC. Complete variable domain (other parts from reference TRBV19 and TRBJ1-2): DGGITQSPKYLFRKEGQNVTLSCEQNLNHDAMYWYRQDPGQGLRLIYYSQIVNDFQKGDIAEGYSVSREKKESFPLTVTSAQKNPTAFYLCASSRGDSGSNGYTFGSGTRLTVV.

The chain carries TRBV11-3 and TRBJ2-1; the D is unclear. This CDR3 spans 17 amino acids. The V and J ends lost 5 bases and 0 bases respectively, with 17 bases between them. Germline values: CDR1 SGHNT, CDR2 YENEEA. CDR3 amino acids: CASSEKKGWSSYNEQFF. CDR3 in DNA: TGTGCCAGCAGCGAAAAAAAAGGTTGGAGCTCCTACAATGAGCAGTTCTTC.

The genes are TRBV15 and TRBJ2-1; 9 bases align to TRBD2. The V gene end was trimmed by 0 bases and the J gene end by 10 bases; junction bases not matched to a gene: 10. Germline V gives CDR1 LNHNV, CDR2 YYDKDF (reference sequence). The CDR3 sequence is 16 residues long. CDR3 amino acids: CATSRDLTSGSSEQFF. CDR3 sequence (DNA): TGTGCCACCAGCAGAGATCTGACTAGCGGCTCGTCGGAGCAGTTCTTC.

The J gene is TRBJ2-3, the V gene TRBV29-1; 8 bases are shared with TRBD2. Germline lookup yields CDR1 SQVTM and CDR2 ANQGSEA. The CDR3 has 14 residues. Losses at the gene ends were 7 bases for V and 4 bases for J; bases not matched to a gene: 10. CDR3 protein: CSARQRGRADTQYF. The CDR3 coding sequence is TGCAGCGCCAGACAGCGGGGGCGCGCAGATACGCAGTATTTT.

This sequence joins TRBV7-8 and TRBJ2-6; D unresolved. CDR1 and CDR2 from the germline V gene are SGHVS and FQNEAQ. The CDR3 consists of 14 residues. Trimming pared 2 bases from V and 2 bases from J, leaving 4 bases between. The CDR3 sequence: CASSLQAGANVLTF. CDR3 in DNA: TGTGCCAGCAGCTTACAGGCTGGGGCCAACGTCCTGACTTTC.

This chain uses TRBV5-4 with TRBJ1-5; 7 nucleotides agree with TRBD1. CDR3 length equals 13 residues. Per germline, CDR1 SGHNT and CDR2 YYREEE (reference sequence). V was clipped by 4 bases and J by 4 bases; unmatched bases: 2. CDR3 sequence reads: CASSRDRNQPQHF. CDR3 DNA: TGTGCCAGCAGCCGGGACAGAAATCAGCCCCAGCATTTT.

This clone has more than one count but fewer than ten. The chain employs TRBV2 and TRBJ1-2, with a weak D call TRBD1 (5 bases). Germline V gene lookup returns CDR1 SNHLY and CDR2 FYNNEI. V lost 7 bases and J lost 4, with 10 bases in between. This CDR3 contains 12 residues. DNA for the CDR3: TGTGCCAGCACGGAGCAGGGCTATGGCTACACCTTC. This gives the protein CASTEQGYGYTF. Based on the CDR3 plus reference TRBV2 and TRBJ1-2, the full variable domain is EPEVTQTPSHQVTQMGQEVILRCVPISNHLYFYWYRQILGQKVEFLVSFYNNEISEKSEIFDDQFSVERPDGSNFTLKIRSTKLEDSAMYFCASTEQGYGYTFGSGTRLTVV.

The chain has TRBV5-1 and TRBJ2-3, with 15 bases matching TRBD2. Germline V gene lookup returns CDR1 SGHRS and CDR2 YFSETQ. The CDR3 totals 17 residues. Trimming took 4 bases from V and 2 from J; bases not matched to a gene: 5. The CDR3 sequence: CASSPGTSGGFTDTQYF. The CDR3 nucleotides read TGCGCCAGCAGCCCTGGGACTAGCGGGGGGTTCACAGATACGCAGTATTTT.

CDR3 sequence: CASSEVLRSSGNTIYF. CDR3 coding DNA: TGTGCCAGCAGTGAAGTTTTACGCAGCTCTGGAAACACCATATATTTT. The rearrangement joins TRBV6-1 to TRBJ1-3; D is unclear. The CDR3 has 16 residues. The V and J ends lost 1 base and 0 bases respectively, with 10 bases between them. Germline loops: CDR1 MNHNS, CDR2 SASEGT.

This clone appeared once. V usage is TRBV7-9 and J usage is TRBJ2-1; TRBD1 matches 8 bases. The CDR3 length is 15 residues. Germline assignment: CDR1 SEHNR and CDR2 FQNEAQ (reference sequence). V lost 4 bases, J lost 0 bases, and 2 bases stayed unmatched. CDR3 bases: TGTGCCAGCAGCTCGACAGGGGTCTCCTACAATGAGCAGTTCTTC. This gives the protein CASSSTGVSYNEQFF.

CDR3 DNA sequence: TGTGCCAGCAGCTCCACCCGTACTAGCGGACAAGAGACCCAGTACTTC. It is translated as CASSSTRTSGQETQYF. V usage is TRBV9 and J usage is TRBJ2-5, with TRBD2 matching over 8 bases. Germline V lookup: CDR1 SGDLS, CDR2 YYNGEE. After removal of 4 bases from V and 2 bases from J, the junction contained 10 bases not matched to a gene. This CDR3 region has 16 residues.

This clone was picked up one time. The genes are TRBV18 and TRBJ2-5; TRBD1 is a possible D gene (7 bases). The CDR3 has 15 amino acids. The germline V and J ends were trimmed by 6 bases and 6 bases, with 20 bases remaining between them. Germline assignment: CDR1 KGHSH and CDR2 LQKENI. The CDR3: CASSSQGGRIKTQYF. In DNA, the CDR3 is TGTGCCAGCTCGAGTCAGGGGGGCCGTATTAAGACCCAGTACTTC.

The J gene is TRBJ2-7, the V gene TRBV10-2, with 7 bases aligning to TRBD2. With V trimmed by 5 bases and J by 5 bases, 3 bases remained unmatched. The CDR3 loop spans 12 amino acids. Germline assignment: CDR1 WSHSY and CDR2 SAAADI. The CDR3 DNA sequence: TGCGCCAGCAGTAGACTAGCTGACGAGCAGTACTTC. It codes for CASSRLADEQYF.